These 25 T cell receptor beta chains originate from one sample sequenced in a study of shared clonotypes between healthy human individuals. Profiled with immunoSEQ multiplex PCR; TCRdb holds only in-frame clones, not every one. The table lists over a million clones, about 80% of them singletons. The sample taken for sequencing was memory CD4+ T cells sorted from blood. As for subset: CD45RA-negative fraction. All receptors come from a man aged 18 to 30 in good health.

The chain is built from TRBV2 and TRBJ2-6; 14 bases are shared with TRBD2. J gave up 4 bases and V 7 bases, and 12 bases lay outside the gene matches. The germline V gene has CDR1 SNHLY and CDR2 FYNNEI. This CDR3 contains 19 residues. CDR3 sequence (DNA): TGTGCCAGCAAAAAAGGGACTAGCGGGAGTGTGTTGGGGGCCAACGTCCTGACTTTC. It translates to CASKKGTSGSVLGANVLTF.

The CDR3: CASSQVGNEQYF. CDR3 nucleotides: TGCGCCAGCAGCCAAGTGGGTAACGAGCAGTACTTC. The chain has TRBV4-1 and TRBJ2-7; no firm D call. Germline CDR1 and CDR2: MGHRA and YSYEKL. V was trimmed by 1 base and J by 5 bases, leaving 6 bases between them. The CDR3 contains 12 residues.

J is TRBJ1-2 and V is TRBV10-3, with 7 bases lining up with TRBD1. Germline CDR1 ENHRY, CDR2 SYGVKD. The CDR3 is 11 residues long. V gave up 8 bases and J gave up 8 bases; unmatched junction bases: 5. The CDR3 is CAIQGEGGYTF. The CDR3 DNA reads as TGTGCCATCCAGGGGGAAGGCGGCTACACCTTC.

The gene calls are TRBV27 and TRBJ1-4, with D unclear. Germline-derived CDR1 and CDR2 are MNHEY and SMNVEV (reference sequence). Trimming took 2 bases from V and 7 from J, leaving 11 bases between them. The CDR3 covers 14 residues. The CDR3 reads CASSLTLKGEKLFF. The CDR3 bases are TGTGCCAGCAGTTTAACACTGAAGGGTGAAAAACTGTTTTTT.

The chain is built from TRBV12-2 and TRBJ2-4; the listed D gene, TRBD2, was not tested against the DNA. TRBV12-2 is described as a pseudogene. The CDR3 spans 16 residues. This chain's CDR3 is CASRATSGLAKNIQYF. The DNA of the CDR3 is TGTGCAAGTCGCGCGACTAGCGGTCTAGCCAAAAACATTCAGTACTTC.

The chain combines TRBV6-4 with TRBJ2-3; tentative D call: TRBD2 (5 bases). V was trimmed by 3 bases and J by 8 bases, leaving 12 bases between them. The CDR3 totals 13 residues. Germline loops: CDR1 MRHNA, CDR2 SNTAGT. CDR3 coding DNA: TGTGCCAGCAGTGAAATCTTTGGGAGTACGCAGTATTTT. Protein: CASSEIFGSTQYF.

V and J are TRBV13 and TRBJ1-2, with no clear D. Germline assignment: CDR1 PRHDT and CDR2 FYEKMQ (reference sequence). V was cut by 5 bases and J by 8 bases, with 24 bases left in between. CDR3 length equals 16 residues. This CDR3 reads CASSLRRPGPVDGYTF. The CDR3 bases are TGTGCCAGCAGCCTACGAAGGCCAGGACCGGTTGACGGCTACACCTTC.

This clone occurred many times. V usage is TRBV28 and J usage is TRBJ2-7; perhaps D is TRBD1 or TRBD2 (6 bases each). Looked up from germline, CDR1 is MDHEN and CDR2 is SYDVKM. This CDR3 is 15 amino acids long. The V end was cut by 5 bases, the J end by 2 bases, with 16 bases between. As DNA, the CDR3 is TGTGCCAGCAGTCCTGGGGGGCCTTCTACCTACGAGCAGTACTTC. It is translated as CASSPGGPSTYEQYF.

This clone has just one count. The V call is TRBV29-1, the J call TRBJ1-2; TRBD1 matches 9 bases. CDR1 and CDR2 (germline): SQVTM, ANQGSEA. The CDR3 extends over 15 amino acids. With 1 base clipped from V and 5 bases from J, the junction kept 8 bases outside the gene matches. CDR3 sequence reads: CSVEVKTGGRYGYTF. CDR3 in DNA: TGCAGCGTTGAAGTAAAGACAGGGGGGAGGTATGGCTACACCTTC.

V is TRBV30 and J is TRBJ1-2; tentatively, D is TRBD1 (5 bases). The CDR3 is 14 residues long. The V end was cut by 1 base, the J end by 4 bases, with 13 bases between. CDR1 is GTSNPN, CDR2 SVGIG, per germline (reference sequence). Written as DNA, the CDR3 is TGTGCCTGGAGTGAAACCGGGACCATCTATGGCTACACCTTC. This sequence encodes CAWSETGTIYGYTF.

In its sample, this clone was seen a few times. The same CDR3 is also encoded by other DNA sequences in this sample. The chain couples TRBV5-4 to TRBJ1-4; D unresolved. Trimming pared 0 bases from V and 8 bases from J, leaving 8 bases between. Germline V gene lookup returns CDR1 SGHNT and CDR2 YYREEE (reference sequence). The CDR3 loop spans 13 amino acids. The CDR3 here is CASSLAGGEKLFF. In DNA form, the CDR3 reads TGTGCCAGCAGCTTGGCCGGCGGAGAAAAACTGTTTTTT.

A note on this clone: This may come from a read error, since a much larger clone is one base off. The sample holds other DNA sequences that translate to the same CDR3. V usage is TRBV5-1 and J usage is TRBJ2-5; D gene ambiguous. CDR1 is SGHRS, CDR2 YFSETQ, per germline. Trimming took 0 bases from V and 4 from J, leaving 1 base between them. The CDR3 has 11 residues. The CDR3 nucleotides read TGCGCCAGCAGCTTGGTAGAGACCCAGTACTTC. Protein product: CASSLVETQYF. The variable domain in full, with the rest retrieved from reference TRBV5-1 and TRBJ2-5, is KAGVTQTPRYLIKTRGQQVTLSCSPISGHRSVSWYQQTPGQGLQFLFEYFSETQRNKGNFPGRFSGRQFSNSRSEMNVSTLELGDSALYLCASSLVETQYFGPGTRLLVL.

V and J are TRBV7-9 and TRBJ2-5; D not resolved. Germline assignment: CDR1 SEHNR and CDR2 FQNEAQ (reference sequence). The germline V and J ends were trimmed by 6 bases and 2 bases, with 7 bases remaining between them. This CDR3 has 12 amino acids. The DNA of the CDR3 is TGTGCCAGCAGGGGGATACAAGAGACCCAGTACTTC. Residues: CASRGIQETQYF.

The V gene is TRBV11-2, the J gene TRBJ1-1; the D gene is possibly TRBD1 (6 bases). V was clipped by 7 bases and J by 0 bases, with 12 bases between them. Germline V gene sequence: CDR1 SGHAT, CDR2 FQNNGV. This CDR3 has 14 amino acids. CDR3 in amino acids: CASTRDNMNTEAFF. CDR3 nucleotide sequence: TGTGCCAGCACCCGGGACAACATGAACACTGAAGCTTTCTTT.

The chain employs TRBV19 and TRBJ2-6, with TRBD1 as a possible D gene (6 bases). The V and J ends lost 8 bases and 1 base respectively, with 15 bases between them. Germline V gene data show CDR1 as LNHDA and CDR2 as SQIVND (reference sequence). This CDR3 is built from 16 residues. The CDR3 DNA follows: TGTGCCAGTTACCTCCGAGGGGGATCTGGGGCCAACGTCCTGACTTTC. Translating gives CASYLRGGSGANVLTF.

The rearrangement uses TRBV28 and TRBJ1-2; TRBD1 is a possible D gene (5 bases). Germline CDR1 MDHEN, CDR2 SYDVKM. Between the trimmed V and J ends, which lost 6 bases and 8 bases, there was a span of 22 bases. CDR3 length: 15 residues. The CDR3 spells CASSGSDIPSIGYTF. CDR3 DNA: TGTGCCAGCAGCGGTTCGGACATCCCCTCTATCGGCTACACCTTC.

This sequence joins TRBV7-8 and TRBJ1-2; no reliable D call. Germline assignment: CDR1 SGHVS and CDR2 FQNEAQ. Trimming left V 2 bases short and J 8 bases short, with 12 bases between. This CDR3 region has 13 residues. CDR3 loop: CASSLSGNGGYTF. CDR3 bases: TGTGCCAGCAGCTTATCGGGGAACGGGGGCTACACCTTC.

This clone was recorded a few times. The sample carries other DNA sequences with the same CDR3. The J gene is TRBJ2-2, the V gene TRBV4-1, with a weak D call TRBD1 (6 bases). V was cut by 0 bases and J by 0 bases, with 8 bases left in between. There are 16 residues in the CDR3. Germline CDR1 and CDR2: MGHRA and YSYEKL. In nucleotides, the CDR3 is TGCGCCAGCAGCCAAGAGGGGACAACGAACACCGGGGAGCTGTTTTTT. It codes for CASSQEGTTNTGELFF.

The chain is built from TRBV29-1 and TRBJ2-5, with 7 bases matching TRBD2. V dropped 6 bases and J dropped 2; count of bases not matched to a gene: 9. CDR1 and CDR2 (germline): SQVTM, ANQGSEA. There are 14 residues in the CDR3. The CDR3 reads CSVTDGGLQETQYF. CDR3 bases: TGCAGCGTCACCGACGGGGGGTTGCAAGAGACCCAGTACTTC.

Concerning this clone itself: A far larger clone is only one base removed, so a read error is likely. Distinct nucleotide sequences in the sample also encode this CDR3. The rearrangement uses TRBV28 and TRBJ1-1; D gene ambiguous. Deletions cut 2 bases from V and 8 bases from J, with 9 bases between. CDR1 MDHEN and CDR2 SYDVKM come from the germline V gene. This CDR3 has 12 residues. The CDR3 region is CASSLLRREAFF. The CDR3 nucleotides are TGTGCCAGCAGTTTACTGAGGAGGGAAGCTTTCTTT.

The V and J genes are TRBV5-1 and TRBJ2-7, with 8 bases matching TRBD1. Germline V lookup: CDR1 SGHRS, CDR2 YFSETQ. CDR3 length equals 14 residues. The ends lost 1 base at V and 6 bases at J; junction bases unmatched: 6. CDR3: CASSLMTGVGEQYF. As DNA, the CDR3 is TGCGCCAGCAGCTTGATGACAGGGGTTGGCGAGCAGTACTTC.

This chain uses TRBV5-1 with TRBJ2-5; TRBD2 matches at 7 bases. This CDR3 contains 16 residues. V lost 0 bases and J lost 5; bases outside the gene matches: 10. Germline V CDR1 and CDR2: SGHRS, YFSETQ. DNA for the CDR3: TGCGCCAGCAGCTTGGCCTTAACTAGCGCTTCGGAGACCCAGTACTTC. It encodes CASSLALTSASETQYF.

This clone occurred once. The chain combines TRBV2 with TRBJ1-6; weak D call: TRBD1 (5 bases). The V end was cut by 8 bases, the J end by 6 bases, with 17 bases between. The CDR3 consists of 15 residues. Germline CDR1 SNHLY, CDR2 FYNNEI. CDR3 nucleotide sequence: TGTGCCAGCGCTACTACCGGGACGGGTAATTCACCCCTCCACTTT. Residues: CASATTGTGNSPLHF.

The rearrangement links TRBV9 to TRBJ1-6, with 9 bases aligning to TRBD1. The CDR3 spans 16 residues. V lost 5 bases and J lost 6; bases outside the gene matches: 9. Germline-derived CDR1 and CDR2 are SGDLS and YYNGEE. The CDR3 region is CASRAEGQGLNSPLHF. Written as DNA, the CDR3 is TGTGCCAGCAGGGCAGAGGGACAGGGACTTAATTCACCCCTCCACTTT.

The CDR3 reads CASSPQTGEETQYF. The DNA for the CDR3 is TGTGCCAGCTCACCACAAACAGGGGAAGAGACCCAGTACTTC. The chain joins TRBV18 to TRBJ2-5; the match to TRBD1 covers 7 bases. Germline loops: CDR1 KGHSH, CDR2 LQKENI. This CDR3 is built from 14 residues. V lost 1 base to trimming and J lost 3 bases; unmatched junction nucleotides: 2.